These 24 T cell receptor beta chains share one sample of origin, sequenced in a study of blood T cell repertoires in COVID-19. Measured with immunoSEQ multiplex PCR; TCRdb has only the in-frame clones, and not every one. The sample records about 120,000 clones, around nine tenths being singletons. The sequenced material came from peripheral blood. Source of these receptors: a human donor with acute or convalescent COVID-19. The donor label of this sample is uncertain.

This chain uses TRBV18 with TRBJ2-1; no definite D call. Looked up from germline, CDR1 is KGHSH and CDR2 is LQKENI. The V end lost 3 bases, the J end lost 5 bases, and 8 bases lay between the germline ends. CDR3 size: 13 residues. The CDR3 bases are TGTGCCAGCTCACCCGGGTCCAACAATGAGCAGTTCTTC. As protein: CASSPGSNNEQFF.

The chain couples TRBV24-1 to TRBJ1-4; D perhaps matches TRBD1 (6 bases). The V end was cut by 4 bases, the J end by 13 bases, with 18 bases between. There are 14 residues in the CDR3. From germline, CDR1 is KGHDR and CDR2 SFDVKD. In DNA form, the CDR3 reads TGTGCCACCAGTGACCCCCGCCAGGGGAGAAGACTGTTTTTT. Translated: CATSDPRQGRRLFF.

V and J are TRBV9 and TRBJ2-5; the D is unclear. There are 14 residues in the CDR3. Germline V CDR1 and CDR2: SGDLS, YYNGEE. Between the trimmed V and J ends, which lost 0 bases and 2 bases, there was a span of 8 bases. CDR3 DNA: TGTGCCAGCAGCGTAGGAACCAGTCAAGAGACCCAGTACTTC. Encoded protein: CASSVGTSQETQYF.

This clone has only one observation. V is TRBV6-6 and J is TRBJ2-7, with D possibly TRBD1 on 7 matching bases. V was shortened by 2 bases and J by 4 bases, with 15 bases between the two germline ends. The germline CDR1 and CDR2 sequences are MNHNY and SVGAGI (reference sequence). This CDR3 is built from 15 residues. Here the CDR3 reads CASSYVGGGTYEQYF. In DNA form, the CDR3 reads TGTGCCAGCAGTTACGTCGGAGGGGGCACGTACGAGCAGTACTTC.

CDR3 sequence reads: CASSFRSYEQYF. CDR3 nucleotides: TGTGCCAGCAGTTTCCGCTCCTACGAGCAGTACTTC. The chain carries TRBV12-3 or TRBV12-4 and TRBJ2-7; no clear D. V lost 3 bases and J lost 0, with 3 bases in between. The CDR3 runs 12 residues.

The rearrangement links TRBV20-1 to TRBJ1-1, with 7 bases identical to TRBD1. Germline lookup yields CDR1 DFQATT and CDR2 SNEGSKA (reference sequence). The CDR3 runs 11 residues. V gave up 6 bases and J gave up 10 bases; unmatched junction bases: 8. The CDR3 sequence: CSAANRGRAFF. The CDR3 DNA follows: TGCAGTGCAGCCAACAGGGGACGAGCTTTCTTT.

The CDR3: CASGTRGETQYF. Here the CDR3 DNA reads TGTGCCAGCGGTACTAGGGGGGAGACCCAGTACTTC. The V and J genes are TRBV2 and TRBJ2-5; D might be TRBD1 (6 bases). The V end lost 8 bases, the J end lost 5 bases, and 12 bases lay between the germline ends. CDR1 is SNHLY and CDR2 is FYNNEI in the germline V gene. The CDR3 totals 12 residues.

The rearrangement joins TRBV27 to TRBJ2-3; D may be TRBD1 (5 bases). V was shortened by 2 bases and J by 2 bases, with 11 bases between the two germline ends. The CDR3 covers 15 residues. In germline, CDR1 is MNHEY, CDR2 SMNVEV (reference sequence). CDR3 nucleotide sequence: TGTGCCAGCAGTTTACTCCAGGGAAACACAGATACGCAGTATTTT. Its protein is CASSLLQGNTDTQYF.

The chain recombines TRBV6-2 or TRBV6-3 with TRBJ2-7, with 7 bases matching TRBD1. In germline, CDR1 is MNHEY, CDR2 SVGEGT. With 1 base clipped from V and 4 bases from J, the junction kept 4 bases outside the gene matches. There are 14 residues in the CDR3. CDR3 nucleotide sequence: TGTGCCAGCAGTTACTTCCCAGGGGGATACGAGCAGTACTTC. Translating gives CASSYFPGGYEQYF.

The rearrangement links TRBV3-1 (or the pseudogene TRBV3-2) to TRBJ1-2; TRBD1 aligns across 8 bases. This CDR3 is built from 14 residues. V was clipped by 4 bases and J by 5 bases; unmatched bases: 6. The V gene's germline CDR1 is LGHDT and CDR2 YNNKEL (reference sequence). The CDR3 here is CASSPGQGLYGYTF. The CDR3 coding sequence is TGTGCCAGCAGCCCCGGACAGGGTTTATATGGCTACACCTTC.

The chain couples TRBV19 to TRBJ2-3, with 9 bases matching TRBD2. Trimming took 3 bases from V and 3 from J; bases not matched to a gene: 7. CDR1 is LNHDA and CDR2 is SQIVND in the germline V gene (reference sequence). The CDR3 is made up of 16 amino acids. Written as DNA, the CDR3 is TGTGCCAGTAGTATGGAGTCTAGCGGGACGACAGATACGCAGTATTTT. Translation gives CASSMESSGTTDTQYF.

The rearrangement uses TRBV18 and TRBJ2-5; D is unresolved. Germline V gene sequence: CDR1 KGHSH, CDR2 LQKENI. The CDR3 is 12 amino acids. The V end lost 6 bases, the J end lost 0 bases, and 5 bases lay between the germline ends. In DNA, the CDR3 is TGTGCCAGCTCCCCGGACCAAGAGACCCAGTACTTC. Protein: CASSPDQETQYF.

This sequence joins TRBV6-5 and TRBJ1-2; 9 bases are a match to TRBD1. The ends lost 4 bases at V and 8 bases at J; junction bases unmatched: 8. CDR1 and CDR2 (germline): MNHEY, SVGAGI. The CDR3 is 14 amino acids. The DNA for the CDR3 is TGTGCCAGCAGTTCCACTCGACAGGGGGAAGGCTACACCTTC. Translation: CASSSTRQGEGYTF.

This rearrangement joins TRBV5-8 to TRBJ1-5, with D maybe TRBD1 (5 bases). The CDR3 is made up of 14 amino acids. CDR1 SGHTS and CDR2 YDEGEE come from the germline V gene. V lost 6 bases to trimming and J lost 7 bases, with 17 bases between them. The CDR3, as DNA: TGTGCCAGCACCAGACAGATACTGAACCAGCCCCAGCATTTT. It translates to CASTRQILNQPQHF.

V and J are TRBV10-3 and TRBJ2-7; D gene unclear. Germline V gene data show CDR1 as ENHRY and CDR2 as SYGVKD. This CDR3 region has 15 residues. V was clipped by 6 bases and J by 0 bases, with 15 bases between them. CDR3 loop: CAIRANYPNSYEQYF. The CDR3 DNA reads TGTGCCATCAGAGCTAACTATCCGAACTCCTACGAGCAGTACTTC.

V is TRBV30 and J is TRBJ2-7; perhaps TRBD1 as D (5 bases). The CDR3 spans 12 residues. Germline V CDR1 and CDR2: GTSNPN, SVGIG (reference sequence). V was clipped by 7 bases and J by 0 bases, with 10 bases between them. CDR3 residues: CASDSNSYEQYF. CDR3 nucleotide sequence: TGTGCCTCTGACAGTAACTCCTACGAGCAGTACTTC. The whole variable domain, filled in from reference TRBV30 and TRBJ2-7, reads SQTIHQWPATLVQPVGSPLSLECTVEGTSNPNLYWYRQAAGRGLQLLFYSVGIGQISSEVPQNLSASRPQDRQFILSSKKLLLSDSGFYLCASDSNSYEQYFGPGTRLTVT.

The chain recombines TRBV6-5 with TRBJ1-2; D uncertain. Looked up from germline, CDR1 is MNHEY and CDR2 is SVGAGI. This CDR3 comprises 15 residues. The ends were cut back, 2 bases at V and 0 bases at J, with 10 bases in the middle. CDR3 in DNA: TGTGCCAGCAGTTACAGCCAGGATACTAACTATGGCTACACCTTC. Residues: CASSYSQDTNYGYTF.

The chain uses TRBV19 and TRBJ1-1, with 10 bases identical to TRBD1. Germline-derived CDR1 and CDR2 are LNHDA and SQIVND (reference sequence). The V segment lost 3 bases and the J segment 3 bases; nucleotides outside the gene matches: 7. The CDR3 extends over 16 amino acids. The CDR3 DNA reads as TGTGCCAGTAGTATTGACAGGGGGCTATGGGACACTGAAGCTTTCTTT. Protein: CASSIDRGLWDTEAFF.

This clone was detected once. The rearrangement joins TRBV19 to TRBJ2-5, with 8 nucleotides matching TRBD1. V lost 7 bases, J lost 5 bases, and 12 bases stayed unmatched. CDR3 length: 15 residues. Germline V CDR1 and CDR2: LNHDA, SQIVND (reference sequence). The CDR3 nucleotides are TGTGCCAGTACCCGTAGCCAGGGGGCTTGGGAGACCCAGTACTTC. It specifies CASTRSQGAWETQYF.

This chain links TRBV7-9 with TRBJ1-5; D is unclear. The germline V gene encodes CDR1 SEHNR and CDR2 FQNEAQ (reference sequence). The ends were cut back, 2 bases at V and 5 bases at J, with 10 bases in the middle. The CDR3 totals 14 residues. Here the CDR3 DNA reads TGTGCCAGCAGCTTAACCGGGGAGGATCAGCCCCAGCATTTT. The encoded protein is CASSLTGEDQPQHF.

The chain uses TRBV6-1 and TRBJ1-4; 7 nucleotides match TRBD1. V lost 3 bases and J lost 2; bases outside the gene matches: 6. CDR1 MNHNS and CDR2 SASEGT come from the germline V gene. The CDR3 covers 16 residues. The CDR3 loop reads CASSDGRGITNEKLFF. In DNA form, the CDR3 reads TGTGCCAGCAGTGACGGCAGGGGGATTACTAATGAAAAACTGTTTTTT.

As DNA, the CDR3 is TGTGCCACCAGCAGAGATAAAATGAACACCGGGGAGCTGTTTTTT. Translating it yields CATSRDKMNTGELFF. The chain links TRBV15 to TRBJ2-2; D remains ambiguous. Germline V gene sequence: CDR1 LNHNV, CDR2 YYDKDF (reference sequence). V lost 0 bases to trimming and J lost 1 base, with 6 bases between them. CDR3 length equals 15 residues.

This clone was counted ten times or more. The V call is TRBV6-4, the J call TRBJ2-3, with no clear D. The CDR3 extends over 13 amino acids. The germline gives CDR1 MRHNA, CDR2 SNTAGT. V shed 4 bases and J shed 4 bases, with 9 bases lying between them. The CDR3: CASSVRSPDTQYF. In nucleotides, the CDR3 is TGTGCCAGCAGTGTCCGGAGTCCAGATACGCAGTATTTT.

J is TRBJ1-3 and V is TRBV27, with 7 bases fitting TRBD1. This CDR3 has 15 amino acids. Germline V gives CDR1 MNHEY, CDR2 SMNVEV (reference sequence). V gave up 4 bases and J gave up 4 bases; unmatched junction bases: 7. The CDR3 DNA reads as TGTGCCAGCAGTTCACGTCCGGGACAGGGAAACACCATATATTTT. It yields the protein CASSSRPGQGNTIYF.